Below, one T cell receptor (beta chain) is given with its context. Antigen unknown. The CDR3 consists of 15 residues. From germline, CDR1 is SGHNT and CDR2 YYREEE (reference sequence). The V end lost 0 bases, the J end lost 4 bases, and 10 bases lay between the germline ends. TCRdb's table, derived via immunoSEQ multiplex PCR, lists solely in-frame clones and lacks some. The data show tens of thousands of clones, less than 85% seen once. These data belong to a study of cytotoxic CD8 clonotypes in ibrutinib-treated CLL. Overall study results and limits: Sampling times differed between sustained-remission and progressing patients. Stable or contracted on treatment, public clonotypes were also uncommon.

The TCR sequence derives from a human donor with chronic lymphocytic leukemia. The chain combines TRBV5-4 with TRBJ2-2, with D tentatively TRBD2 (6 bases). Source: PBMCs, taken after 24 months of ibrutinib treatment. CDR3 residues: CASSLDGRSTGELFF. CDR3 DNA: TGTGCCAGCAGCTTGGACGGGAGAAGCACCGGGGAGCTGTTTTTT.